Described below is a single T cell receptor (beta chain) sequence and its context. The CDR3 has 15 residues. With V trimmed by 5 bases and J by 4 bases, 6 bases remained unmatched. CDR1 and CDR2 (germline): SEHNR, FQNEAQ (reference sequence). This specimen comes from a study of blood T cell repertoires in COVID-19. About the study: Collection of acute and convalescent COVID-19 samples took place in the United States, Italy and Spain. In each case, the material was cDNA or gDNA derived from T cells, B-cell-depleted T cells, or PBMCs.

Profiling relied on immunoSEQ multiplex PCR, and the TCRdb table lists in-frame clones only, not all of them. This table has about 120,000 clones, around 89% appearing once. The specimen sequenced was peripheral blood. The genes are TRBV7-9 and TRBJ2-7, with 12 bases that match TRBD2. The TCR originated in a human donor in a cohort sampled during active COVID-19. The CDR3 DNA follows: TGTGCCAGCAGCCAACTGACTAGCGGGAGTTACGAGCAGTACTTC. Protein product: CASSQLTSGSYEQYF.